Listed below are T cell receptor beta chains from one sample, sequenced in a study of cytomegalovirus exposure and HLA in healthy donors. This table comes from immunoSEQ multiplex PCR, and its TCRdb copy is limited to in-frame clones, with some not included. The table shows under 140,000 clones, with approximately 83% occurring only once. Source material: PBMCs. The receptor set was obtained from a man in his forties in good health and CMV-seronegative. CDR3s include the opening cysteine and the closing phenylalanine or tryptophan. Size is omitted from some rows. Given values are once, few, many or a class for expanded clones.

v_gene,abundance,j_gene,CDR3aa
TRBV6-5,.,TRBJ2-2,CASSYRRGGTGELFF
TRBV19,once,TRBJ1-1,CASSIDSGGSSEAFF
TRBV19,.,TRBJ1-5,CASSDRAGQPQHF
TRBV29-1,.,TRBJ1-2,CSGRDRLYGYTF
TRBV5-6,.,TRBJ1-6,CASSSGQGNSPLHF
TRBV7-8,.,TRBJ2-7,CASSPSPQDMSEQYF
TRBV18,.,TRBJ1-4,CASSPGHAGEKLFF
TRBV7-2,.,TRBJ2-2,CASSGTGVTGELFF
TRBV5-6,.,TRBJ2-7,CASSFLGGAEQYF
TRBV18,once,TRBJ1-5,CASSLTGQLNQPQHF
TRBV5-1,.,TRBJ2-1,CASSLVSSGGPGYNEQFF
TRBV4-2,.,TRBJ2-5,CASSHVTARLQETQYF
TRBV30,.,TRBJ1-2,CAWIQGNGYTF
TRBV5-1,once,TRBJ2-1,CASSFDGSSYNEQFF
TRBV10-3,.,TRBJ1-2,CAISSQQGAELGGYTF
TRBV28,.,TRBJ1-3,CASSSPGGIENTIYF
TRBV29-1,.,TRBJ1-1,CSVESGTEAFF
TRBV6-5,.,TRBJ2-7,CASSYSILVRVQYF
TRBV5-1,.,TRBJ1-2,CASSWGDRREHGYTF
TRBV9,few,TRBJ2-3,CASSVRQDRDTQYF
TRBV27,few,TRBJ1-5,CASRVGTGGQPQHF
TRBV7-9,.,TRBJ2-7,CASSLDVGASSYEQYF
TRBV2,.,TRBJ2-1,CARRNLSSYNEQFF
TRBV4-1,.,TRBJ2-7,CASSQIPGLKTSFSRSSYEQYF
TRBV5-4,.,TRBJ2-3,CASSLGAYTQYF
TRBV29-1,.,TRBJ1-1,CSVARGNTEAFF
TRBV5-4,.,TRBJ2-5,CANSLRGRETQYF
TRBV18,.,TRBJ1-4,CASSPRRGESEKLFF
TRBV20-1,.,TRBJ1-2,CSARDLRVLF
TRBV27,.,TRBJ1-2,CASSPKQGDLFGYTF
TRBV6-1,few,TRBJ1-5,CASTDGSYSNQPQHF
TRBV14,.,TRBJ2-7,CASSQDVGGPGTYEQYF